This record looks at one TCR beta chain sequence and its context. The antigen is unknown. These data originate in a study of T cell responses to AZD1222 COVID-19 vaccine. Findings and caveats of the study: White British people made up most donors, females outnumbered males, and clonal diversity was possibly underestimated.

The CDR3 has 14 amino acids. CDR1 and CDR2 from the germline V gene are SEHNR and FQNEAQ (reference sequence). Trimming cost V 5 bases and J 7 bases; bases outside gene matches: 7. Some clones are missing from TCRdb's copy, which holds only in-frame ones; the method was immunoSEQ multiplex PCR. The table has approximately 84,000 clones, around 87% seen once. This sequence joins TRBV7-9 and TRBJ1-4; TRBD1 agrees at 7 bases. The sample was peripheral blood, taken 28 days after the second AZD1222 dose. The receptor comes from an adult who received the AZD1222 COVID-19 vaccine. CDR3 DNA sequence: TGTGCCAGCAGCGGCGGACAGGAACCTGAAAAACTGTTTTTT. This gives the protein CASSGGQEPEKLFF.